Sequencing of this T cell receptor beta chain was carried out in a study of human T cells and chemical hapten exposure. Study findings and constraints: TCRs exceeding a frequency of 1 in 1000 stayed unchanged under DPC sensitization. Given that the donors had alopecia, their immune response may differ from that seen in healthy people.

The CDR3 extends over 14 amino acids. With 8 bases removed from V and 0 bases from J, the gap between germline ends came to 13 bases. CDR1 is LGHNA and CDR2 is YSLEER in the germline V gene. Time point indicated: patch test 1, 2 weeks after DPC sensitization. Treatment noted: therapeutic diphenylcyclopropenone sensitization with weekly scalp DPC. TCRdb recomputed calls from the RACE reads with MiXCR, one row per CDR3 protein. Among under 85,000 distinct CDR3 sequences listed, over 9% were seen once. Only a few counts were recorded for this clonotype. Its antigen remains unknown. Sequenced here: whole blood, sampled in connection with sensitization to the hapten diphenylcyclopropenone (DPC). The genes are TRBV4-3 and TRBJ1-1; D gene uncertain. This receptor was identified in a woman aged 50 to 65 with alopecia areata. Some clones in this sample may be carry-over from other donors' samples. CDR3 loop: CASRKDRMNTEAFF. The CDR3 nucleotides are TGCGCCAGCCGAAAAGACCGAATGAACACTGAAGCTTTCTTT.